The rows below give T cell receptor beta chains drawn from one sample of a study of cytomegalovirus exposure and HLA in healthy donors. The protocol was immunoSEQ multiplex PCR, while the TCRdb copy is restricted to in-frame clones and leaves out a portion. The data contain 100,000 or so clones, around 15% of them singletons. The sample comprised PBMCs. Receptor source: a female donor in good health and CMV-seronegative. The CDR3 runs from the conserved cysteine through the conserved F or W. Each record gives: J gene, V gene, CDR3 length, clone size, D gene, CDR3 protein. D genes are given only for firm matches. Size values are once, few and many counts, or a class for expanded clones, and some rows have none.

j_call: TRBJ2-7
v_call: TRBV27
cdr3_length: 15
clone_size: NA
d_call: TRBD2
cdr3_aa: CASTPLLAGDSEQYF

j_call: TRBJ1-4
v_call: TRBV6-5
cdr3_length: 14
clone_size: NA
d_call: NA
cdr3_aa: CASSYSQVKEKLFF

j_call: TRBJ1-5
v_call: TRBV28
cdr3_length: 18
clone_size: few
d_call: NA
cdr3_aa: CASRTALWRVRLSQPQHF

j_call: TRBJ2-5
v_call: TRBV30
cdr3_length: 15
clone_size: few
d_call: NA
cdr3_aa: CAWSVLGSEVETQYF

j_call: TRBJ2-3
v_call: TRBV9
cdr3_length: 16
clone_size: few
d_call: TRBD2
cdr3_aa: CASTWTSGGSTDTQYF

j_call: TRBJ2-2
v_call: TRBV19
cdr3_length: 15
clone_size: NA
d_call: TRBD2
cdr3_aa: CASSILLAGTGELFF

j_call: TRBJ1-1
v_call: TRBV30
cdr3_length: 14
clone_size: NA
d_call: TRBD1
cdr3_aa: CAWSADRYSPEAFF

j_call: TRBJ2-7
v_call: TRBV7-8
cdr3_length: 11
clone_size: NA
d_call: NA
cdr3_aa: CASSSNYEQYF

j_call: TRBJ1-6
v_call: TRBV7-2
cdr3_length: 14
clone_size: NA
d_call: TRBD1
cdr3_aa: CASSFGQANSPLHF

j_call: TRBJ2-7
v_call: TRBV7-6
cdr3_length: 14
clone_size: NA
d_call: NA
cdr3_aa: CASSPSGQSYEQYF

j_call: TRBJ2-7
v_call: TRBV7-2
cdr3_length: 15
clone_size: NA
d_call: TRBD2
cdr3_aa: CASSSTSGTGHEQYF

j_call: TRBJ2-1
v_call: TRBV12-5
cdr3_length: 16
clone_size: NA
d_call: TRBD2
cdr3_aa: CASGLGLAGGPSEQFF

j_call: TRBJ1-5
v_call: TRBV27
cdr3_length: 15
clone_size: few
d_call: NA
cdr3_aa: CASSLAGGQNQPQHF

j_call: TRBJ2-3
v_call: TRBV27
cdr3_length: 17
clone_size: few
d_call: NA
cdr3_aa: CASSSSGTSASTDTQYF

j_call: TRBJ1-4
v_call: TRBV10-3
cdr3_length: 12
clone_size: few
d_call: TRBD1
cdr3_aa: CASGQTNEKLFF

j_call: TRBJ2-2
v_call: TRBV4-3
cdr3_length: 16
clone_size: few
d_call: TRBD1
cdr3_aa: CASSQSGTANTGELFF

j_call: TRBJ2-7
v_call: TRBV6-5
cdr3_length: 15
clone_size: NA
d_call: NA
cdr3_aa: CASSYPDCYKYEQYF

j_call: TRBJ1-6
v_call: TRBV5-1
cdr3_length: 15
clone_size: few
d_call: NA
cdr3_aa: CASSLDPGLNSPLHF

j_call: TRBJ2-2
v_call: TRBV20-1
cdr3_length: 11
clone_size: NA
d_call: NA
cdr3_aa: CSATRTGELFF

j_call: TRBJ1-1
v_call: TRBV6-1
cdr3_length: 16
clone_size: NA
d_call: TRBD1
cdr3_aa: CASSQGGTGMNTEAFF

j_call: TRBJ2-7
v_call: TRBV29-1
cdr3_length: 13
clone_size: few
d_call: NA
cdr3_aa: CSVEGLNPYEQYF

j_call: TRBJ2-1
v_call: TRBV4-3
cdr3_length: 13
clone_size: few
d_call: TRBD1
cdr3_aa: CASSLRTGIEQFF

j_call: TRBJ2-1
v_call: TRBV29-1
cdr3_length: 13
clone_size: NA
d_call: TRBD2
cdr3_aa: CSGRTSPPGEQFF

j_call: TRBJ1-3
v_call: TRBV5-4
cdr3_length: 13
clone_size: NA
d_call: TRBD1
cdr3_aa: CASSWDRENTIYF

j_call: TRBJ2-5
v_call: TRBV7-9
cdr3_length: 12
clone_size: NA
d_call: NA
cdr3_aa: CASTGYQETQYF

j_call: TRBJ2-2
v_call: TRBV10-3
cdr3_length: 15
clone_size: few
d_call: TRBD2
cdr3_aa: CAISLAGVQTGELFF